A selection of T cell receptor beta chains follows, all from one sample in a study of CD8+ T cells in alopecia areata. Generated by immunoSEQ multiplex PCR, the TCRdb table keeps only in-frame clones and is missing some. This sample has some 170,000 clones, with 59% found just once. Here the sequenced sample was CD4+ T cells sorted from blood, taken at week 0. The receptors shown here come from a human donor with alopecia areata. Each CDR3 is given with its conserved first and last residue. D genes are given only for firm matches. Not every row has a clone size; where given, it reads once, few, many or a size class.

clone size | D gene | J gene | V gene | CDR3 DNA | CDR3 protein
NA | NA | TRBJ1-6 | TRBV18 | TGTGCCAGCTCACCCCCGGGGGGGAGCGGTTCACCCCTCCACTTT | CASSPPGGSGSPLHF
NA | NA | TRBJ1-1 | TRBV29-1 | TGCAGCGCCGGTTCGTTGAACACTGAAGCTTTCTTT | CSAGSLNTEAFF
NA | TRBD1 | TRBJ2-5 | TRBV7-8 | TGTGCCAGCAGCCGTGATAAGGGGACAGCCCAAGAGACCCAGTACTTC | CASSRDKGTAQETQYF
NA | NA | TRBJ1-5 | TRBV4-2 | TGTGCCAGCAGCCAAGGCGGCAGAGGACAGCCCCAGCATTTT | CASSQGGRGQPQHF
few | NA | TRBJ2-1 | TRBV6-5 | TGTGCCAGCAGTTACGTCTCCGGCAAACGGGGCAATGAGCAGTTCTTC | CASSYVSGKRGNEQFF
NA | NA | TRBJ2-2 | TRBV5-1 | TGCGCCAGCAGCTATGACAGAACCACCGGGGAGCTGTTTTTT | CASSYDRTTGELFF
NA | TRBD1 | TRBJ1-2 | TRBV19 | TGTGCCAGTAGTGGACAGGGCTTCTATGGCTACACCTTC | CASSGQGFYGYTF
NA | NA | TRBJ1-3 | TRBV6-5 | TGTGCCAGCAGACGGAGGAACTCTGGAAACACCATATATTTT | CASRRRNSGNTIYF
few | NA | TRBJ2-5 | TRBV2 | TGTGCCAGCCGAAGTCCCTCCGTGACCCAGTACTTC | CASRSPSVTQYF
few | NA | TRBJ2-2 | TRBV15 | TGTGCCACCAGCAGACAGACAGATCTCGTTACCACCGGGGAGCTGTTTTTT | CATSRQTDLVTTGELFF
NA | TRBD2 | TRBJ2-7 | TRBV4-1 | TGCGCCAGCAGCCTAAGCGGGGGGGCGTCCTACGAGCAGTACTTC | CASSLSGGASYEQYF
NA | NA | TRBJ1-4 | TRBV30 | TGTGCCTGGAATGACGGACAGACAACTATTGAAAAACTGTTTTTT | CAWNDGQTTIEKLFF
NA | TRBD1 | TRBJ1-4 | TRBV5-1 | TGCGCCAGCAGCTTGCCCGGACAGGCGACTAATGAAAAACTGTTTTTT | CASSLPGQATNEKLFF
few | NA | TRBJ2-3 | TRBV27 | TGTGCCAGCAAACCTCCCCCCGACAGGAGCACAGATACGCAGTATTTT | CASKPPPDRSTDTQYF
NA | NA | TRBJ1-6 | TRBV4-1 | TGCGCCAGCAGTTTCTCTTCGGGGGCCCTCCACTTT | CASSFSSGALHF
NA | NA | TRBJ2-1 | TRBV7-9 | TGTGCCAGCAGAGGGTGGCAGGGCATCTACAATGAGCAGTTCTTC | CASRGWQGIYNEQFF
many | TRBD1 | TRBJ2-5 | TRBV27 | TGTGCCAGCAGTTTCGCCGGGACAGTACAAGAGACCCAGTACTTC | CASSFAGTVQETQYF
NA | NA | TRBJ1-6 | TRBV30 | TGTGCCTGTATCCGGGACCCAAATTCACCCCTCCACTTT | CACIRDPNSPLHF
NA | NA | TRBJ2-5 | TRBV2 | TGTGCCAGCCGACAGGAGTTTCAAGAGACCCAGTACTTC | CASRQEFQETQYF
NA | NA | TRBJ1-1 | TRBV2 | TGTGCCAGCAGTGAGGTGGAGAACACTGAAGCTTTCTTT | CASSEVENTEAFF
few | NA | TRBJ1-1 | TRBV7-2 | TGTGCCAGCAGCTTAGTTGGTTTTGGGGGCAGAATGAACACTGAAGCTTTCTTT | CASSLVGFGGRMNTEAFF
NA | TRBD2 | TRBJ2-2 | TRBV11-2 | TGTGCCAGCAGCTTAGGGGCGGGACTAACCACCGGGGAGCTGTTTTTT | CASSLGAGLTTGELFF